One sample yielded the 2 T cell receptor beta chains listed below, sequenced in a study of T cell clonotyping in hematopoietic cell transplantation. The data were produced by immunoSEQ multiplex PCR, yet TCRdb's version contains in-frame clones alone and is incomplete. In the table there are about 5,900 clones, approximately 91% of which are singletons. Sequencing used peripheral blood mononuclear cells, obtained 100 days after allogeneic stem cell transplant. These receptors originate from a female patient in her fifties who had an allogeneic stem cell transplant from a related donor, so the T cells may come from the graft donor. Some clones in this sample may be carry-over from other donors' samples.

This chain connects TRBV5-1 to TRBJ2-5; TRBD2 is a possible D gene (7 bases). CDR1 is SGHRS, CDR2 YFSETQ, per germline. The V gene lost 4 bases and the J gene lost 5 bases, with 18 bases spanning the gap. This CDR3 spans 15 amino acids. As DNA, the CDR3 is TGCGCCAGCAGCCCTGGGGGGGCGTTGGTGGAGACCCAGTACTTC. Its protein is CASSPGGALVETQYF.

The chain links TRBV4-1 to TRBJ1-1; TRBD1 is a possible D gene (6 bases). Trimming cost V 3 bases and J 1 base, with 9 bases left between them. This CDR3 is 14 amino acids long. Looked up from germline, CDR1 is MGHRA and CDR2 is YSYEKL. The CDR3 DNA sequence: TGCGCCAGCAGCCAGGCGACAGGGAACACTGAAGCTTTCTTT. The encoded protein is CASSQATGNTEAFF.